This T cell receptor (beta chain) originates from a study of cytomegalovirus exposure and HLA in healthy donors. Study-wide findings and caveats: Reported results showed that the classifier diagnosed cytomegalovirus status with high specificity and sensitivity. The tendency of first-cohort TCR clusters to co-occur in the 90 to 150 validation repertoires emerged from a later analysis. There were 164 TCR beta chains listed as cytomegalovirus-associated.

Assay used: immunoSEQ multiplex PCR; TCRdb lists only in-frame clones, some missing. Found here are about 170,000 clones, about 90% of them singletons; the top ten hold about a tenth. Separate from the approximately 670-subject first cohort, the roughly 130-subject validation cohort was the one that the donors belonged to. V lost 0 bases to trimming and J lost 7 bases, with 7 bases between them. The CDR3 is 12 residues long. Germline V gives CDR1 GTSNPN, CDR2 SVGIG (reference sequence). Regarding this clone: Its cognate antigen is unknown.

The chain employs TRBV30 and TRBJ2-1; maybe TRBD1 (6 bases). The material sequenced was PBMCs. The source of this sequence is a woman aged 18-29 years in good health and CMV-seropositive. As DNA, the CDR3 is TGTGCCTGGAGTGTACAGGGTAATGAGCAGTTCTTC. The encoded protein is CAWSVQGNEQFF.